This TCR beta chain originates from a study of T cell responses to AZD1222 COVID-19 vaccine. Study details: It was second doses at about 4 or about 12 weeks that were pooled. The study, taken as a whole, reports: Only 6 or 7 AZD1222 recipients tested seropositive at baseline. Researchers took repertoire samples only after the peak T cell response had come.

Points on this clone: The antigen is not known.

This CDR3 region has 15 residues. Germline V gene sequence: CDR1 MDHEN, CDR2 SYDVKM. V was cut by 5 bases and J by 1 base, with 15 bases left in between. Sequencing used immunoSEQ multiplex PCR; TCRdb keeps in-frame clones, though not all of them. The data contain 55,000 to 65,000 clones, around 85% of them singletons. The genes are TRBV28 and TRBJ2-7; a possible D gene is TRBD2 (7 bases). This receptor was taken from an adult in good health. The sample consisted of peripheral blood, taken on day 0 of AZD1222 vaccination. CDR3 nucleotide sequence: TGTGCCAGCAGTGATTTGGGGGGGGCTTCCTACGAGCAGTACTTC. Protein: CASSDLGGASYEQYF.